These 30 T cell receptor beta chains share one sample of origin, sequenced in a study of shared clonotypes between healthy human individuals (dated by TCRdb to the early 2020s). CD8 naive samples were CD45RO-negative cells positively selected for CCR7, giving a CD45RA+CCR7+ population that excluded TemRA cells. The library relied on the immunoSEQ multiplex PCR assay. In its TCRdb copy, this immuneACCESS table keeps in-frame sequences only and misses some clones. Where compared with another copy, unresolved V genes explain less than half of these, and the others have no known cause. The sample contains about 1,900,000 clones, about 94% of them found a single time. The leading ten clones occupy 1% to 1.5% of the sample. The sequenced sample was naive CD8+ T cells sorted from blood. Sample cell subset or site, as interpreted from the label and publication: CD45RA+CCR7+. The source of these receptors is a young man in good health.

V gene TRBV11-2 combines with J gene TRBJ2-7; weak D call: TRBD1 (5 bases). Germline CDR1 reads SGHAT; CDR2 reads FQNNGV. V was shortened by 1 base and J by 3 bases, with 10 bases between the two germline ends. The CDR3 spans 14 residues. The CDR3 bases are TGTGCCAGCAGCTTAGGTGCGACAGACTACGAGCAGTACTTC. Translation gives CASSLGATDYEQYF.

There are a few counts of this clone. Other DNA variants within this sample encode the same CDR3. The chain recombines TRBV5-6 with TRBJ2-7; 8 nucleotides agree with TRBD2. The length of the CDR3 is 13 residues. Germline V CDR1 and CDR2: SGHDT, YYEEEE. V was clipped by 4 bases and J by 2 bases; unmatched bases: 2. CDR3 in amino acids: CASSPGGAYEQYF. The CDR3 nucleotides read TGTGCCAGCAGCCCCGGGGGGGCCTACGAGCAGTACTTC.

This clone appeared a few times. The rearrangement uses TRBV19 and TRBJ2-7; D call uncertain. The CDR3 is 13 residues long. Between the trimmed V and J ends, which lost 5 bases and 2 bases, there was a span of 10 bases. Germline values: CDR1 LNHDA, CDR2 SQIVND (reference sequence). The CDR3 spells CASSSQTAYEQYF. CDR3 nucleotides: TGTGCCAGTAGTTCTCAGACTGCCTACGAGCAGTACTTC.

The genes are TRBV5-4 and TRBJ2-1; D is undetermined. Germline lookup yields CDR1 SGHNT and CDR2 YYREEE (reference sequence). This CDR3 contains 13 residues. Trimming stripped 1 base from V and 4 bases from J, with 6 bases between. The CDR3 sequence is CASSLTEYNEQFF. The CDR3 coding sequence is TGTGCCAGCAGCTTGACGGAATACAATGAGCAGTTCTTC.

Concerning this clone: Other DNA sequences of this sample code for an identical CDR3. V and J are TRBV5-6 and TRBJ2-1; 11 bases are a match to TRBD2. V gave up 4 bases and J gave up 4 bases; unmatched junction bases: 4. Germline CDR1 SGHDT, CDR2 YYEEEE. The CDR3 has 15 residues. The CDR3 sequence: CASSATSGRYNEQFF. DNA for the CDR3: TGTGCCAGCAGCGCTACTAGCGGGAGATACAATGAGCAGTTCTTC.

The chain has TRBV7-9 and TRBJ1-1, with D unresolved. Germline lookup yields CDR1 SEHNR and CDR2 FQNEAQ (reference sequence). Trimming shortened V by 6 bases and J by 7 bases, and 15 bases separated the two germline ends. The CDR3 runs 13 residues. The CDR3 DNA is TGTGCCAGCAGACTAGAGAATTACGATGAAGCTTTCTTT. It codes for CASRLENYDEAFF.

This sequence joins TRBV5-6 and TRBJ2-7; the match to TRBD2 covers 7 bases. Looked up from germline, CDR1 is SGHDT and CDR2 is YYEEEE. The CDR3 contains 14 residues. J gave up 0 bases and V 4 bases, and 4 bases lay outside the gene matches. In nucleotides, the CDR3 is TGTGCCAGCAGCCGCAGGGAGGGCTCCTACGAGCAGTACTTC. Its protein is CASSRREGSYEQYF.

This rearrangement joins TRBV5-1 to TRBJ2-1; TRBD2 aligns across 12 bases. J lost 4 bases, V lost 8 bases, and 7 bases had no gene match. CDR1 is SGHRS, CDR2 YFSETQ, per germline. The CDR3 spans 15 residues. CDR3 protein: CASWLAGGNYNEQFF. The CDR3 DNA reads TGCGCCAGTTGGCTAGCGGGGGGGAATTACAATGAGCAGTTCTTC.

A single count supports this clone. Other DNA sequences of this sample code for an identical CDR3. The CDR3 is CASSLGTGAYEQYF. In DNA form, the CDR3 reads TGTGCCAGCAGCCTAGGGACAGGGGCCTACGAGCAGTACTTC. The chain carries TRBV5-6 and TRBJ2-7; 10 bases map to TRBD1. The CDR3 consists of 14 residues. Germline V gene sequence: CDR1 SGHDT, CDR2 YYEEEE. V was clipped by 4 bases and J by 2 bases; unmatched bases: 3. Variable domain in full (rest from reference TRBV5-6 and TRBJ2-7): DAGVTQSPTHLIKTRGQQVTLRCSPKSGHDTVSWYQQALGQGPQFIFQYYEEEERQRGNFPDRFSGHQFPNYSSELNVNALLLGDSALYLCASSLGTGAYEQYFGPGTRLTVT.

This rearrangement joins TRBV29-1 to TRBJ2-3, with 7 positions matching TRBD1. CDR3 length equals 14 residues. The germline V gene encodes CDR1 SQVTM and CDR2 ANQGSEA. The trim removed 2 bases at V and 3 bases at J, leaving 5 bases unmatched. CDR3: CSVETGDGTDTQYF. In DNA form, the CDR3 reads TGCAGCGTTGAAACAGGGGATGGGACAGATACGCAGTATTTT.

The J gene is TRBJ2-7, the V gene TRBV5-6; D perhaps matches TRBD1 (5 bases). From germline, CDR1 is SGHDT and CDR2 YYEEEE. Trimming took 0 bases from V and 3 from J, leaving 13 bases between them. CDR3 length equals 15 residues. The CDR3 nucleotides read TGTGCCAGCAGCTTGGGACAGAACGCCTTCTACGAGCAGTACTTC. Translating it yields CASSLGQNAFYEQYF.

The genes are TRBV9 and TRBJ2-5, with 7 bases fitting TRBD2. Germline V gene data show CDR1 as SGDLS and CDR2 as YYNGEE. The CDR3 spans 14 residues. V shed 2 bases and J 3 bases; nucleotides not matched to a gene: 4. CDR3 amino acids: CASSVSGEKETQYF. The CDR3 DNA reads TGTGCCAGCAGCGTCAGCGGGGAAAAAGAGACCCAGTACTTC.

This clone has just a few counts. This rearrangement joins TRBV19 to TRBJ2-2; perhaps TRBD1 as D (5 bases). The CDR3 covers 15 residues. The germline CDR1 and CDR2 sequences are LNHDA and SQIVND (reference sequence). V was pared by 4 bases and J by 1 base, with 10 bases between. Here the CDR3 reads CASSKEQGNTGELFF. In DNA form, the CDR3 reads TGTGCCAGTAGTAAGGAGCAGGGGAACACCGGGGAGCTGTTTTTT.

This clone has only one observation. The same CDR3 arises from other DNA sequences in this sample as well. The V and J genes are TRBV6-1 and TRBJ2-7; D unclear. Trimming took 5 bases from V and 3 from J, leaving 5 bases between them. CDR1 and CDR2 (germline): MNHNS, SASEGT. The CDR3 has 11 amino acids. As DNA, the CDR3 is TGTGCCAGCAGTCTCGGCTACGAGCAGTACTTC. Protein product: CASSLGYEQYF.

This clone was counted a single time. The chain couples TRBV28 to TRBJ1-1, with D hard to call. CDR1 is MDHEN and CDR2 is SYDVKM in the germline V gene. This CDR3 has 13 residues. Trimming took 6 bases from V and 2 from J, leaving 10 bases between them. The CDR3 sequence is CASSSTYNTEAFF. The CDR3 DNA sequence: TGTGCCAGCAGCTCCACATACAACACTGAAGCTTTCTTT.

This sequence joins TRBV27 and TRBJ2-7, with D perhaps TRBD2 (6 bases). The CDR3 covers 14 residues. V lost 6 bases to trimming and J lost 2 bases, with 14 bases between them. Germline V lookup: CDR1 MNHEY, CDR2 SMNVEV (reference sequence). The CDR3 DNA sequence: TGTGCCAGCAGGGGCGGGGCTAAAACCTACGAGCAGTACTTC. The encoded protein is CASRGGAKTYEQYF.

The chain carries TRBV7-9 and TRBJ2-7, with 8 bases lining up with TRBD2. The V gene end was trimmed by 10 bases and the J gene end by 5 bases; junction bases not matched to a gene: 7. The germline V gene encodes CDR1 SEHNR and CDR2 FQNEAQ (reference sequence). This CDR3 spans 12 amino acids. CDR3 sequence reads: CATRAGDDEQYF. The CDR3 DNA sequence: TGTGCCACGAGAGCGGGAGACGACGAGCAGTACTTC.

CDR3 loop: CASSDPATGGPYEQYF. The CDR3 nucleotides read TGTGCCAGCAGTGACCCCGCGACAGGGGGCCCCTACGAGCAGTACTTC. The rearrangement uses TRBV2 and TRBJ2-7, with 10 bases aligning to TRBD1. The CDR3 sequence is 16 residues long. From germline, CDR1 is SNHLY and CDR2 FYNNEI. V shed 3 bases, J shed 2 bases, and the junction held 7 bases outside the gene matches.

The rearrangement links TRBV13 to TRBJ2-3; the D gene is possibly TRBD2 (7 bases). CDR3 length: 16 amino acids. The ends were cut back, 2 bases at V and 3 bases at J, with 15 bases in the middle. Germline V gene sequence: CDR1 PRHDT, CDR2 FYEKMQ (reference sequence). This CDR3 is CASSLTPRGPTDTQYF. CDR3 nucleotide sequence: TGTGCCAGCAGCTTAACTCCGCGGGGGCCGACAGATACGCAGTATTTT.

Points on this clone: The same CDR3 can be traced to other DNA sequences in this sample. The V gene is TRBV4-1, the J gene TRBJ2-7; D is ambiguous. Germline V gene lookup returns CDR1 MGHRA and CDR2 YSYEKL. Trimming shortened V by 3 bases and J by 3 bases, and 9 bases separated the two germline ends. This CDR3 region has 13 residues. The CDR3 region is CASSQLDYYEQYF. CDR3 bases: TGCGCCAGCAGCCAGCTAGATTACTACGAGCAGTACTTC.

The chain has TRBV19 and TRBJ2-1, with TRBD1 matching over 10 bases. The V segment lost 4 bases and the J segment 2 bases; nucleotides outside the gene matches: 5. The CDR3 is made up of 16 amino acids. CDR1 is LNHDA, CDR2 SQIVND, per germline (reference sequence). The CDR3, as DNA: TGTGCCAGTAGTAACGACAGGGGGCGAACCTACAATGAGCAGTTCTTC. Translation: CASSNDRGRTYNEQFF.

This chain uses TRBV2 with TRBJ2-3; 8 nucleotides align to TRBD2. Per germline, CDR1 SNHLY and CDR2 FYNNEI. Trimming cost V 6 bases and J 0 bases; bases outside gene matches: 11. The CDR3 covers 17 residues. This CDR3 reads CASSNAVAGSSTDTQYF. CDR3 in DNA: TGTGCCAGCAGCAACGCTGTAGCGGGATCTAGCACAGATACGCAGTATTTT.

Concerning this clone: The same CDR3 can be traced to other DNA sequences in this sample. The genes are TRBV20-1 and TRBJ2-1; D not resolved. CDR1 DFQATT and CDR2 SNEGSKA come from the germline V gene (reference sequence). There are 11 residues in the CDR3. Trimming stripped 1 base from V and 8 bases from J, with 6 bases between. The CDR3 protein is CSARVIDEQFF. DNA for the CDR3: TGCAGTGCTAGAGTTATCGATGAGCAGTTCTTC.

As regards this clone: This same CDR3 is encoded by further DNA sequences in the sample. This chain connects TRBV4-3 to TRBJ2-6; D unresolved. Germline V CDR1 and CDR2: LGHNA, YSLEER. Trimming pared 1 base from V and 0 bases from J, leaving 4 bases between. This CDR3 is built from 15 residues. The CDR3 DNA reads TGCGCCAGCAGCCAAGGAAGCTCTGGGGCCAACGTCCTGACTTTC. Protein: CASSQGSSGANVLTF.

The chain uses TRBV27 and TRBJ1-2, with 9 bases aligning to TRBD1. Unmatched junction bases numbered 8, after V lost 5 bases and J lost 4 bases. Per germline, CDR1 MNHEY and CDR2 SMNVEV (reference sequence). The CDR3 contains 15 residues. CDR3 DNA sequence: TGTGCCAGCAGTCCTACAGGGGGCGGCGGCTATGGCTACACCTTC. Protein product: CASSPTGGGGYGYTF.

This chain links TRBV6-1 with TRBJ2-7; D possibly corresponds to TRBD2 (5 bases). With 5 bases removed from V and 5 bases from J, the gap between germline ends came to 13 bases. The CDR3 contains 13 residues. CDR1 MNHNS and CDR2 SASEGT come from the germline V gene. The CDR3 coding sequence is TGTGCCAGCAGTATTCGGGGAATGCACGAGCAGTACTTC. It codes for CASSIRGMHEQYF.

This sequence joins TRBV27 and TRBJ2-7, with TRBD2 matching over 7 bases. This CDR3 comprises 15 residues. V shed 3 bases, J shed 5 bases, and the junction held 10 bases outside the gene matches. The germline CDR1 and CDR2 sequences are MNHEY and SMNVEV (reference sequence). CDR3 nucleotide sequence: TGTGCCAGCAGTTTTGGGGGAGGGGCTCTCGACGAGCAGTACTTC. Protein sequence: CASSFGGGALDEQYF.

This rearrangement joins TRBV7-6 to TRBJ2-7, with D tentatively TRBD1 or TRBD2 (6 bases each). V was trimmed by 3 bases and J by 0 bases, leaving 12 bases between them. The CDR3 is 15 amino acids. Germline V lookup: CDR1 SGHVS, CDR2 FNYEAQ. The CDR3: CASSFGGSSSYEQYF. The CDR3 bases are TGTGCCAGCAGCTTCGGGGGCTCAAGCTCCTACGAGCAGTACTTC.

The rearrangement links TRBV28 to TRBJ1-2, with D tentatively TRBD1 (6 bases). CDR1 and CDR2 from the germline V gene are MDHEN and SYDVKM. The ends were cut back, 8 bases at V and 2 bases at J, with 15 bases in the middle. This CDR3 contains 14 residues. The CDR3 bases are TGTGCCAGCCGATTCCCAGGGGACAACTATGGCTACACCTTC. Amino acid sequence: CASRFPGDNYGYTF.

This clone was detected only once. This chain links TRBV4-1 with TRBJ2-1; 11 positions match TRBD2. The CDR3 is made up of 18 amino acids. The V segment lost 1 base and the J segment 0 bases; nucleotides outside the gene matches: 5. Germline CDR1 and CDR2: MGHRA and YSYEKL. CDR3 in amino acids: CASSQARLAGPSYNEQFF. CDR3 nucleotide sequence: TGCGCCAGCAGCCAAGCCCGACTAGCGGGGCCCTCCTACAATGAGCAGTTCTTC.